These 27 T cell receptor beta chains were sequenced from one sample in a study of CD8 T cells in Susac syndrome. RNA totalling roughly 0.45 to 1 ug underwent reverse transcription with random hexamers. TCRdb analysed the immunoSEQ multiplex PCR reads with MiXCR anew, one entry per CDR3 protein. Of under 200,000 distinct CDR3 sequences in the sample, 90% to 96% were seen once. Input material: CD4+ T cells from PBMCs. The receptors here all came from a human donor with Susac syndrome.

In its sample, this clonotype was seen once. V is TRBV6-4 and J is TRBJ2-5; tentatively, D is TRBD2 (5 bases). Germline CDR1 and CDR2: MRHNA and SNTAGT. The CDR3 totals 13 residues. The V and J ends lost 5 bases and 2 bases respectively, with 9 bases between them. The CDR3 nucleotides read TGTGCCAGCAGTAGGGAGAGTCAAGAGACCCAGTACTTC. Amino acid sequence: CASSRESQETQYF.

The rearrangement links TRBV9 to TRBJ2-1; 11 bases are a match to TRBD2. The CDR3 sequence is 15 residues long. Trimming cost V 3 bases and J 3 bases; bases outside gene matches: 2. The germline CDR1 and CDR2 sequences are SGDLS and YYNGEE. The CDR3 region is CASSELAGDYNEQFF. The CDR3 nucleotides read TGTGCCAGCAGCGAACTAGCGGGGGACTACAATGAGCAGTTCTTC.

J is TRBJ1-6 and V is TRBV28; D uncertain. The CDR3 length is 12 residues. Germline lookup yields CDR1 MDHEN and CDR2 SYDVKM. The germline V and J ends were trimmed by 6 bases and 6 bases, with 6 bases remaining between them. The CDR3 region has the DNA TGTGCCAGCAGGGCACCTAATTCACCCCTCCACTTT. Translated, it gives CASRAPNSPLHF.

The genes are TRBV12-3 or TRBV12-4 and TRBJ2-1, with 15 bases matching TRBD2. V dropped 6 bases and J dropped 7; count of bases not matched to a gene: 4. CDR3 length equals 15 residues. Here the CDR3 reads CASRPGLAGGNEQFF. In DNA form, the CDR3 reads TGTGCCAGCAGACCGGGACTAGCGGGGGGAAATGAGCAGTTCTTC.

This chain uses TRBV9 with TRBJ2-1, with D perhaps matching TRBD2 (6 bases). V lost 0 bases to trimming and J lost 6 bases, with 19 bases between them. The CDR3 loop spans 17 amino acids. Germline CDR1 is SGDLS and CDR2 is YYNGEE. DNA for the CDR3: TGTGCCAGCAGCGTAGGGCCCCGGGACTCTCAGCCCAATGAGCAGTTCTTC. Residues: CASSVGPRDSQPNEQFF.

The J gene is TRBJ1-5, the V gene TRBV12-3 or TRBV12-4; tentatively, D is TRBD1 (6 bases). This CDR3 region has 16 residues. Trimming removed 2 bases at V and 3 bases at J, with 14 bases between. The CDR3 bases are TGTGCCAGCAGTTTATCAGGGGCGGGATCCAATCAGCCCCAGCATTTT. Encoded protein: CASSLSGAGSNQPQHF.

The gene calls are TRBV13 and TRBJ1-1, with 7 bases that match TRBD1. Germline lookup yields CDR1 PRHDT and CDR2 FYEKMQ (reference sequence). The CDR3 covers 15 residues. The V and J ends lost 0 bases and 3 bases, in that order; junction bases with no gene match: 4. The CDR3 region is CASSLGPGGDTEAFF. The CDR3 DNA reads TGTGCCAGCAGCTTAGGTCCAGGGGGAGACACTGAAGCTTTCTTT.

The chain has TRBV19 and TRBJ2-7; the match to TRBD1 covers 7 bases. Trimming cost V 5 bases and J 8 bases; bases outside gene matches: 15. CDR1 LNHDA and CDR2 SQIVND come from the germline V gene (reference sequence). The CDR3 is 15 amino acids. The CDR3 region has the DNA TGTGCCAGTAGTGTTGGACAGGAACCTCCTAGGAAGCAGTACTTC. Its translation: CASSVGQEPPRKQYF.

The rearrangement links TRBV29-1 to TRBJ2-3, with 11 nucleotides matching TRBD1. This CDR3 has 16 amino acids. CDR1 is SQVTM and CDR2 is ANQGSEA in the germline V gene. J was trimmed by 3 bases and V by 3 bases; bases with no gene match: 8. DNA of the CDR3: TGCAGCGTTGACGGGGGGGACAGGGGGGGTACAGATACGCAGTATTTT. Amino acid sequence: CSVDGGDRGGTDTQYF.

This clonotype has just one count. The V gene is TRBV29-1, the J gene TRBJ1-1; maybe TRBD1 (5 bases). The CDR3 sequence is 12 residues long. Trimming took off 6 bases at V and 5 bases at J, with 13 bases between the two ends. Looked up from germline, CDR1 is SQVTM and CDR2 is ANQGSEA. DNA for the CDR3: TGCAGCGTGTGGGGGGGAGGTACTGAAGCTTTCTTT. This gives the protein CSVWGGGTEAFF.

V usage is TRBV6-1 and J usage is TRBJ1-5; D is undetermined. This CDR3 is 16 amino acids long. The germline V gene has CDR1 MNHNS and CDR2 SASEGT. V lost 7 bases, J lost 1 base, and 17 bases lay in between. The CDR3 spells CASKTLDSGSNQPQHF. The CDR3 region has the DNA TGTGCCAGCAAAACATTGGACTCTGGGAGCAATCAGCCCCAGCATTTT.

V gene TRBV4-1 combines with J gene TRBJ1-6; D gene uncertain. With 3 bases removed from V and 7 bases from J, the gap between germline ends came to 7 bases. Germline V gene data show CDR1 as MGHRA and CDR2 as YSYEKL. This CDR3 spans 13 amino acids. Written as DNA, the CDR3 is TGCGCCAGCAGCCAGGAACAGAATTCACCCCTCCACTTT. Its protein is CASSQEQNSPLHF.

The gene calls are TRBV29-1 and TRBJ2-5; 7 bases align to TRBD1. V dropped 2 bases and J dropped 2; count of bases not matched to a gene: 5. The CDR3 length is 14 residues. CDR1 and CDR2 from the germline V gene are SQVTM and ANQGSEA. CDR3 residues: CSVERQGWQETQYF. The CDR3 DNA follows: TGCAGCGTTGAAAGACAGGGTTGGCAAGAGACCCAGTACTTC.

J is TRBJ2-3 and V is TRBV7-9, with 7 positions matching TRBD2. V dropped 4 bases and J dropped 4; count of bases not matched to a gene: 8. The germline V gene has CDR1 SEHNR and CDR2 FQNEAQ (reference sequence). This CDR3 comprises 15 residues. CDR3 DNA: TGTGCCAGCAGCTGGGCTAGCGGTCTTCCAGATACGCAGTATTTT. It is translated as CASSWASGLPDTQYF.

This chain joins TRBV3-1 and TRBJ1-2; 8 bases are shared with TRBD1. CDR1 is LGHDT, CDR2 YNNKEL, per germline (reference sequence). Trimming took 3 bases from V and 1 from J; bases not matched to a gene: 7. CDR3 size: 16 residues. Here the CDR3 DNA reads TGTGCCAGCAGCCATCGGACAGGGCCCCTTAACTATGGCTACACCTTC. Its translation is CASSHRTGPLNYGYTF.

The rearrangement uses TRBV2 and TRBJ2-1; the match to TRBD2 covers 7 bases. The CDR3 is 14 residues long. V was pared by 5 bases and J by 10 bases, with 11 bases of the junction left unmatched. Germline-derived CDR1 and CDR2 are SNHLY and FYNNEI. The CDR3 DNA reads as TGTGCCAGCAGTCAGAGCGGGGTTGACGGGGAGCAGTTCTTC. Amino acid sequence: CASSQSGVDGEQFF.

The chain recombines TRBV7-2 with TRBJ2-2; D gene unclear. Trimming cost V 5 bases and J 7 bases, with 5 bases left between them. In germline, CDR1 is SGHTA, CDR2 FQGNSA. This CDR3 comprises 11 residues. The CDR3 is CASSIVGELFF. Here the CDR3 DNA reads TGTGCCAGCAGCATAGTCGGGGAGCTGTTTTTT.

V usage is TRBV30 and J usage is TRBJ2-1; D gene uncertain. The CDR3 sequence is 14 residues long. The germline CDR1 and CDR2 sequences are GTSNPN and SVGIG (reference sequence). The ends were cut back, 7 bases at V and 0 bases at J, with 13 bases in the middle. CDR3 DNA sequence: TGTGCCTTTACAAGGTCCTTCTCCTACAATGAGCAGTTCTTC. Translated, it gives CAFTRSFSYNEQFF.

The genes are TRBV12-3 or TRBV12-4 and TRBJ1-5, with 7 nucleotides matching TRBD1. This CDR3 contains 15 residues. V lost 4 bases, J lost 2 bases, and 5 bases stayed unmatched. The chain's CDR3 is CASSSGGAGNQPQHF. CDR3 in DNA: TGTGCCAGCAGTTCAGGGGGTGCGGGCAATCAGCCCCAGCATTTT.

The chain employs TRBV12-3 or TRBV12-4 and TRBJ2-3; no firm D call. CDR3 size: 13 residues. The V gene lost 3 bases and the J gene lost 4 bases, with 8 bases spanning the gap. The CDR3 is CASSFAVPDTQYF. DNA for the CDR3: TGTGCCAGCAGTTTCGCGGTTCCAGATACGCAGTATTTT.

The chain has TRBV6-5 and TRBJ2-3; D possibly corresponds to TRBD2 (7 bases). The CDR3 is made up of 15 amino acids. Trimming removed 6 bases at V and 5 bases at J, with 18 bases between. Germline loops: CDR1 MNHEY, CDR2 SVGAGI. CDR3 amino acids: CASRRGAPRIDTQYF. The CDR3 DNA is TGTGCCAGCAGACGGGGGGCCCCTCGCATAGATACGCAGTATTTT.

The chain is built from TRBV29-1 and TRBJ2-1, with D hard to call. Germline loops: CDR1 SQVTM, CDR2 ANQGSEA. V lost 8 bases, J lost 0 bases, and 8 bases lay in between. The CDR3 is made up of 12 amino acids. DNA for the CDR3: TGCAGCAGGGTGGGCTCCTACAATGAGCAGTTCTTC. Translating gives CSRVGSYNEQFF.

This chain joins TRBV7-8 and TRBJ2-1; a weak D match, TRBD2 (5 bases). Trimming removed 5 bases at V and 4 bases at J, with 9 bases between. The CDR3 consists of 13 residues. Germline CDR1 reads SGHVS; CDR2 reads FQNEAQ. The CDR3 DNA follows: TGTGCCAGCAGCCCGGGGATATACAATGAGCAGTTCTTC. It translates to CASSPGIYNEQFF.

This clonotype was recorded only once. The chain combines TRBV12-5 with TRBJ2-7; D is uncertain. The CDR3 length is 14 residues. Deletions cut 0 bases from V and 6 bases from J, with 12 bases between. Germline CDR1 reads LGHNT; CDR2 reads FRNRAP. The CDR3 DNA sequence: TGTGCTAGTGGTTTGGTACAAGGCCGATCCGAGCAGTACTTC. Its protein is CASGLVQGRSEQYF. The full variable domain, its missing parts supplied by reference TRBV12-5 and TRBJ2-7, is DARVTQTPRHKVTEMGQEVTMRCQPILGHNTVFWYRQTMMQGLELLAYFRNRAPLDDSGMPKDRFSAEMPDATLATLKIQPSEPRDSAVYFCASGLVQGRSEQYFGPGTRLTVT.

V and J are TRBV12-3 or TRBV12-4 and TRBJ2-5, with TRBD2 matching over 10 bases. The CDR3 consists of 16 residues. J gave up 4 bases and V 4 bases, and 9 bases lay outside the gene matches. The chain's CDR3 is CASSSQAGGLGETQYF. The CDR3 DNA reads TGTGCCAGCAGTTCCCAAGCGGGGGGGCTGGGAGAGACCCAGTACTTC.

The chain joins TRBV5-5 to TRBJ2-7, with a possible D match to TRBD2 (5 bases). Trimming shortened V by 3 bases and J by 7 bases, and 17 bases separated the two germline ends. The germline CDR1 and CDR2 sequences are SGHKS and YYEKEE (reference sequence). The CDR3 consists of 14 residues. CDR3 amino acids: CASSWTTASGEQYF. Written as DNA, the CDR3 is TGTGCCAGCAGCTGGACCACAGCCTCGGGGGAGCAGTACTTC.

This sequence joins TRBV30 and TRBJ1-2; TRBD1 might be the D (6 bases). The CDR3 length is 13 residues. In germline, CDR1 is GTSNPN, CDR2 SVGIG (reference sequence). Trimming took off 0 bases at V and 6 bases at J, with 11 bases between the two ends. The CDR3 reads CAWSVGGWDGYTF. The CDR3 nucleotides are TGTGCCTGGAGTGTAGGGGGGTGGGATGGCTACACCTTC.